The entry below gives a single T cell receptor (beta chain) sequence along with its context. What it binds is not known. This sample was included in a study of cytomegalovirus exposure and HLA in healthy donors. Study-level results: The study labeled 170 or so TCR beta chains cytomegalovirus-associated.

Researchers ran the PCR with 60 Vbeta and 13 Jbeta primers. Data came from immunoSEQ multiplex PCR; TCRdb stores just in-frame clones and leaves some out. The sample includes about 110,000 clones, 73% seen only once; the top ten take over 7.5%. The CDR3 loop spans 15 amino acids. Germline lookup yields CDR1 LNHDA and CDR2 SQIVND (reference sequence). Deletions cut 5 bases from V and 2 bases from J, with 12 bases between. The chain is built from TRBV19 and TRBJ2-2; TRBD2 is a possible D gene (5 bases). Sample: PBMCs. The sequence came from a middle-aged man in good health and CMV-seronegative. The CDR3 DNA is TGTGCCAGTAGTTGGGGAGAAACCAACACCGGGGAGCTGTTTTTT. Protein product: CASSWGETNTGELFF.